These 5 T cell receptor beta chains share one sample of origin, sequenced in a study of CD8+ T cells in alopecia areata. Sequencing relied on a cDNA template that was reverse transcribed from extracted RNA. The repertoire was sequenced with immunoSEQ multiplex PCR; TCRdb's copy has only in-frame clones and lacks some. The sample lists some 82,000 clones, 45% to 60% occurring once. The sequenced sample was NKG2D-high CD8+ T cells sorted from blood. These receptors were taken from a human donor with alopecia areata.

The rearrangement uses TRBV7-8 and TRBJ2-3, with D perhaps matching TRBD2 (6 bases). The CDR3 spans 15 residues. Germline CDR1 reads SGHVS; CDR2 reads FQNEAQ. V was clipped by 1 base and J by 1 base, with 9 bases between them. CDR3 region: CASSLVGGGTDTQYF. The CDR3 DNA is TGTGCCAGCAGCTTAGTAGGAGGGGGCACAGATACGCAGTATTTT. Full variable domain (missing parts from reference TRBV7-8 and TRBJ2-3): GAGVSQSPRYKVAKRGQDVALRCDPISGHVSLFWYQQALGQGPEFLTYFQNEAQLDKSGLPSDRFFAERPEGSVSTLKIQRTQQEDSAVYLCASSLVGGGTDTQYFGPGTRLTVL.

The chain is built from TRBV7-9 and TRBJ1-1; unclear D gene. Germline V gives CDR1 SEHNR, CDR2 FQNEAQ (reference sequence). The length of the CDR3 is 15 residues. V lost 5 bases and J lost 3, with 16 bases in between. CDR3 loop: CASSATDGRDTEAFF. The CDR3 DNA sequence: TGTGCCAGCAGCGCAACGGACGGGAGGGACACTGAAGCTTTCTTT.

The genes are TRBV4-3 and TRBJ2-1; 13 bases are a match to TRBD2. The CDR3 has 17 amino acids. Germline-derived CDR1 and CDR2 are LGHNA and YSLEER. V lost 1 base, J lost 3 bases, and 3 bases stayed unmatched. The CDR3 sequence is CASSQGTSGSIYNEQFF. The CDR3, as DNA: TGCGCCAGCAGCCAAGGGACTAGCGGGAGTATCTACAATGAGCAGTTCTTC.

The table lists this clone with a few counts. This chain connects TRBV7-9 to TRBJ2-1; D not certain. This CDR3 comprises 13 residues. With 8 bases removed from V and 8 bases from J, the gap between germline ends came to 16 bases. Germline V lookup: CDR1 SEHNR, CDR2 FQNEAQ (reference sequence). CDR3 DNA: TGTGCCAGCGGTCGATATTCATTCGATGAGCAGTTCTTC. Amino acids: CASGRYSFDEQFF.

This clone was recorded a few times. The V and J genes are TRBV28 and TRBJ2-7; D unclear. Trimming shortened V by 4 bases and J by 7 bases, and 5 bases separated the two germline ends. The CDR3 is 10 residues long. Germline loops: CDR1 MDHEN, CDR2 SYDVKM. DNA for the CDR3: TGTGCCAGCAGTTCTCTTGAGCAGTACTTC. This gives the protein CASSSLEQYF.